Shown below are 15 T cell receptor beta chains from a single sample sequenced in a study of shared clonotypes between healthy human individuals. Naive CD8 cells, CD45RO-negative and positively selected for CCR7, excluded terminally differentiated effector memory CD45RA+ cells. Sequencing used immunoSEQ multiplex PCR; TCRdb keeps in-frame clones, though not all of them. Of around 1.9 million clones detected, just over 90% appear once; the ten largest clones hold about 1.7%. Sequenced sample: naive CD8+ T cells from PBMCs. The receptors were sampled from a man aged 18 to 29 in good health. Some clones in this sample may be carry-over from other donors' samples.

This chain joins TRBV10-2 and TRBJ1-5; 8 positions match TRBD1. The CDR3 spans 13 residues. The germline V gene encodes CDR1 WSHSY and CDR2 SAAADI. Losses at the gene ends were 7 bases for V and 10 bases for J; bases not matched to a gene: 9. The CDR3: CASTLDRASPQHF. For the CDR3, the DNA is TGCGCCAGCACTTTGGACAGGGCTAGTCCCCAGCATTTT.

This clone was picked up one time. This chain joins TRBV27 and TRBJ2-5; D is uncertain. Trimming took off 5 bases at V and 3 bases at J, with 16 bases between the two ends. The CDR3 runs to 15 residues. Germline V gene sequence: CDR1 MNHEY, CDR2 SMNVEV (reference sequence). CDR3 nucleotides: TGTGCCAGCAGTCTCCTCTCGGAACTTAAAGAGACCCAGTACTTC. Amino acid sequence: CASSLLSELKETQYF.

V usage is TRBV12-5 and J usage is TRBJ2-1, with D tentatively TRBD1 or TRBD2 (5 bases each). Germline values: CDR1 LGHNT, CDR2 FRNRAP. There are 15 residues in the CDR3. V shed 8 bases and J shed 0 bases, with 14 bases lying between them. CDR3 DNA sequence: TGTGCTAGTCAAAACGGGGCGACCTCCTACAATGAGCAGTTCTTC. This encodes CASQNGATSYNEQFF.

The J gene is TRBJ1-2, the V gene TRBV4-1; D unclear. Germline V gene data show CDR1 as MGHRA and CDR2 as YSYEKL. V lost 1 base to trimming and J lost 8 bases, with 14 bases between them. The CDR3 is made up of 14 amino acids. In DNA form, the CDR3 reads TGCGCCAGCAGCCAAGGGATCCGTTCGGGGGGCTACACCTTC. It yields the protein CASSQGIRSGGYTF.

V gene TRBV27 combines with J gene TRBJ2-7; D gene ambiguous. The length of the CDR3 is 16 residues. V was cut by 3 bases and J by 0 bases, with 15 bases left in between. Germline CDR1 reads MNHEY; CDR2 reads SMNVEV (reference sequence). The CDR3: CASSLSGPIPSYEQYF. The CDR3 DNA follows: TGTGCCAGCAGTTTGTCCGGGCCAATACCCTCCTACGAGCAGTACTTC.

The gene calls are TRBV27 and TRBJ2-5, with 7 bases aligning to TRBD2. Germline values: CDR1 MNHEY, CDR2 SMNVEV (reference sequence). The CDR3 has 16 amino acids. V lost 10 bases to trimming and J lost 5 bases; unmatched junction nucleotides: 19. In DNA, the CDR3 is TGTGCCACCTCTCCTGGGGGAGGGCGTAGTCGGGAGACCCAGTACTTC. Translated, it gives CATSPGGGRSRETQYF.

This clone was detected only a few times. The chain links TRBV2 to TRBJ1-1; D is ambiguous. The CDR3 contains 14 residues. Trimming took off 1 base at V and 7 bases at J, with 13 bases between the two ends. Looked up from germline, CDR1 is SNHLY and CDR2 is FYNNEI. CDR3 nucleotide sequence: TGTGCCAGCAGTGAAGTAACGGTTTGGGTTGAAGCTTTCTTT. Translated, it gives CASSEVTVWVEAFF.

The gene calls are TRBV5-4 and TRBJ1-4; 8 positions match TRBD1. Looked up from germline, CDR1 is SGHNT and CDR2 is YYREEE (reference sequence). The V gene end was trimmed by 1 base and the J gene end by 8 bases; junction bases not matched to a gene: 4. The CDR3 loop spans 14 amino acids. CDR3 in DNA: TGTGCCAGCAGCTTGCAGGGGGCGGAAGAAAAACTGTTTTTT. Translating gives CASSLQGAEEKLFF.

The chain is built from TRBV19 and TRBJ1-1; no definite D call. The ends were cut back, 1 base at V and 3 bases at J, with 9 bases in the middle. The CDR3 length is 14 residues. Per the germline V gene, CDR1 is LNHDA and CDR2 is SQIVND (reference sequence). The CDR3 here is CASSIGLWDTEAFF. CDR3 bases: TGTGCCAGTAGTATAGGCCTCTGGGACACTGAAGCTTTCTTT.

V and J are TRBV19 and TRBJ1-2; D gene unclear. In germline, CDR1 is LNHDA, CDR2 SQIVND (reference sequence). Trimming cost V 5 bases and J 5 bases, with 15 bases left between them. The CDR3 sequence is 14 residues long. The CDR3 loop reads CASSAFGRVYGYTF. The DNA of the CDR3 is TGTGCCAGTAGTGCCTTTGGGCGAGTGTATGGCTACACCTTC. Looking up the rest from reference TRBV19 and TRBJ1-2 gives the full variable domain: DGGITQSPKYLFRKEGQNVTLSCEQNLNHDAMYWYRQDPGQGLRLIYYSQIVNDFQKGDIAEGYSVSREKKESFPLTVTSAQKNPTAFYLCASSAFGRVYGYTFGSGTRLTVV.

This rearrangement joins TRBV7-3 to TRBJ2-3; 12 bases fit TRBD2. Per the germline V gene, CDR1 is SGHTA and CDR2 is FQGTGA. This CDR3 spans 16 amino acids. V was clipped by 5 bases and J by 5 bases; unmatched bases: 8. The CDR3 here is CASSQRLAGVGDTQYF. CDR3 DNA sequence: TGTGCCAGCAGCCAAAGACTAGCGGGAGTTGGAGATACGCAGTATTTT. Full variable domain (missing parts from reference TRBV7-3 and TRBJ2-3): GAGVSQTPSNKVTEKGKYVELRCDPISGHTALYWYRQSLGQGPEFLIYFQGTGAADDSGLPNDRFFAVRPEGSVSTLKIQRTERGDSAVYLCASSQRLAGVGDTQYFGPGTRLTVL.

V is TRBV13 and J is TRBJ2-3; TRBD1 aligns across 8 bases. The CDR3 has 18 residues. The germline gives CDR1 PRHDT, CDR2 FYEKMQ (reference sequence). After removal of 6 bases from V and 0 bases from J, the junction contained 14 bases not matched to a gene. Written as DNA, the CDR3 is TGTGCCAGCAGTCAGACCCGGACAGGGTTTACTAGCACAGATACGCAGTATTTT. It specifies CASSQTRTGFTSTDTQYF.

V usage is TRBV5-8 and J usage is TRBJ1-5; no clear D gene. The CDR3 consists of 12 residues. V lost 0 bases to trimming and J lost 5 bases, with 3 bases between them. Germline CDR1 reads SGHTS; CDR2 reads YDEGEE. CDR3 sequence (DNA): TGTGCCAGCAGCTTGGGAGATCAGCCCCAGCATTTT. It is translated as CASSLGDQPQHF.

This rearrangement joins TRBV4-3 to TRBJ2-7; 9 bases match TRBD1. The V gene end was trimmed by 1 base and the J gene end by 4 bases; junction bases not matched to a gene: 5. From germline, CDR1 is LGHNA and CDR2 YSLEER. The CDR3 has 15 residues. CDR3 coding DNA: TGCGCCAGCAGCCAAGTCCTTGGACAGGGGTACGAGCAGTACTTC. This gives the protein CASSQVLGQGYEQYF.

The chain carries TRBV27 and TRBJ2-2, with D hard to call. Per the germline V gene, CDR1 is MNHEY and CDR2 is SMNVEV (reference sequence). Trimming took 8 bases from V and 3 from J, leaving 10 bases between them. The CDR3 extends over 13 amino acids. CDR3 in amino acids: CASARVYTGELFF. The CDR3 DNA follows: TGTGCCAGCGCCCGGGTCTACACCGGGGAGCTGTTTTTT.